This entry lists 9 T cell receptor beta chains sequenced from one sample in a study of blood T cell repertoires in COVID-19. Here immunoSEQ multiplex PCR was the method, and the copy in TCRdb shows in-frame clones only, minus some. The data hold over 110,000 clones, with over 60% observed a single time. Sequencing was done on a sample of peripheral blood. Receptors originate from a man older than 75 with acute or convalescent COVID-19.

The genes are TRBV19 and TRBJ2-3; 10 nucleotides align to TRBD2. The ends lost 10 bases at V and 5 bases at J; junction bases unmatched: 6. The CDR3 length is 13 residues. Per germline, CDR1 LNHDA and CDR2 SQIVND (reference sequence). The CDR3 nucleotides are TGTGCCACTCGAGCGGGGGGGGTAGATACGCAGTATTTT. This sequence encodes CATRAGGVDTQYF.

Only a few counts were recorded for this clone. The CDR3 loop is CASSPGQNYGYTF. The CDR3 region has the DNA TGTGCCAGCTCACCGGGGCAGAACTATGGCTACACCTTC. This chain connects TRBV18 to TRBJ1-2; the D gene is possibly TRBD1 (5 bases). Trimming removed 3 bases at V and 2 bases at J, with 7 bases between. CDR1 and CDR2 (germline): KGHSH, LQKENI. The CDR3 is 13 amino acids.

The chain employs TRBV24-1 and TRBJ2-2; a possible D gene is TRBD1 (6 bases). The V gene's germline CDR1 is KGHDR and CDR2 SFDVKD. V was cut by 6 bases and J by 3 bases, with 16 bases left in between. The CDR3 spans 16 residues. CDR3 in DNA: TGTGCCACCAGTCCCCTACAGGGCGGATACACCGGGGAGCTGTTTTTT. Its protein product is CATSPLQGGYTGELFF.

V gene TRBV19 combines with J gene TRBJ1-3; D is possibly TRBD1 (6 bases). V was trimmed by 5 bases and J by 0 bases, leaving 11 bases between them. The CDR3 loop spans 15 amino acids. Looked up from germline, CDR1 is LNHDA and CDR2 is SQIVND (reference sequence). The CDR3 loop is CASSDRRSSGNTIYF. The CDR3 DNA is TGTGCCAGTAGTGACAGGCGAAGCTCTGGAAACACCATATATTTT. Based on the CDR3 plus reference TRBV19 and TRBJ1-3, the full variable domain is DGGITQSPKYLFRKEGQNVTLSCEQNLNHDAMYWYRQDPGQGLRLIYYSQIVNDFQKGDIAEGYSVSREKKESFPLTVTSAQKNPTAFYLCASSDRRSSGNTIYFGEGSWLTVV.

Only one count was recorded for this clone. The gene calls are TRBV10-3 and TRBJ1-1; a possible D gene is TRBD1 (6 bases). Germline V gene data show CDR1 as ENHRY and CDR2 as SYGVKD. Trimming left V 0 bases short and J 1 base short, with 12 bases between. CDR3 length equals 16 residues. The CDR3 protein is CAISESRGKSNTEAFF. The CDR3 DNA is TGTGCCATCAGTGAGTCAAGGGGGAAATCGAACACTGAAGCTTTCTTT.

V gene TRBV20-1 combines with J gene TRBJ1-2; D gene unclear. Per germline, CDR1 DFQATT and CDR2 SNEGSKA (reference sequence). V was pared by 0 bases and J by 8 bases, with 7 bases between. The CDR3 is made up of 11 amino acids. The CDR3 DNA sequence: TGCAGTGCTAGAGACGTTCCGGGCTACACCTTC. As protein: CSARDVPGYTF.

V and J are TRBV6-1 and TRBJ1-4; D might be TRBD1 (6 bases). Germline-derived CDR1 and CDR2 are MNHNS and SASEGT. Trimming took off 2 bases at V and 3 bases at J, with 16 bases between the two ends. The CDR3 covers 17 residues. The CDR3 sequence: CASSESRGRVANEKLFF. CDR3 nucleotides: TGTGCCAGCAGTGAATCCAGGGGTAGGGTCGCTAATGAAAAACTGTTTTTT.

The genes are TRBV28 and TRBJ1-1, with TRBD1 matching 11 bases. Trimming took 2 bases from V and 7 from J; bases not matched to a gene: 6. There are 15 residues in the CDR3. In germline, CDR1 is MDHEN, CDR2 SYDVKM. CDR3 region: CASSLGGQGGLEAFF. Written as DNA, the CDR3 is TGTGCCAGCAGTTTAGGGGGACAGGGGGGACTTGAAGCTTTCTTT. Using reference TRBV28 and TRBJ1-1 for the parts outside the CDR3, the full variable domain is DVKVTQSSRYLVKRTGEKVFLECVQDMDHENMFWYRQDPGLGLRLIYFSYDVKMKEKGDIPEGYSVSREKKERFSLILESASTNQTSMYLCASSLGGQGGLEAFFGQGTRLTVV.

The chain has TRBV7-2 and TRBJ1-1, with D hard to call. Germline assignment: CDR1 SGHTA and CDR2 FQGNSA. V shed 3 bases and J shed 1 base, with 9 bases lying between them. CDR3 length: 14 amino acids. This chain's CDR3 is CASSFSAQNTEAFF. CDR3 DNA: TGTGCCAGCAGCTTCAGTGCCCAGAACACTGAAGCTTTCTTT.